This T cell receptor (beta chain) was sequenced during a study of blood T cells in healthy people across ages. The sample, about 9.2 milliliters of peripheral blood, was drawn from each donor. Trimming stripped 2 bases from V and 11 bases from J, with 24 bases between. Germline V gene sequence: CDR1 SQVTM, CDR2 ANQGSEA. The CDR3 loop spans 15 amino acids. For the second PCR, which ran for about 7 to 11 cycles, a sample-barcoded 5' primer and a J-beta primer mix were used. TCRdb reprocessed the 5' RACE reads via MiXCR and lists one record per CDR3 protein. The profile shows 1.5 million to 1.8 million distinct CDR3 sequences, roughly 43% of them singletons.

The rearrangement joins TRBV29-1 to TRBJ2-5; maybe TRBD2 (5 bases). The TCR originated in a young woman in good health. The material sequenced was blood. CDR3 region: CSVETAPGIRNEQYF. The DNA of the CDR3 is TGCAGCGTTGAAACCGCGCCCGGGATTCGCAATGAGCAGTACTTC.